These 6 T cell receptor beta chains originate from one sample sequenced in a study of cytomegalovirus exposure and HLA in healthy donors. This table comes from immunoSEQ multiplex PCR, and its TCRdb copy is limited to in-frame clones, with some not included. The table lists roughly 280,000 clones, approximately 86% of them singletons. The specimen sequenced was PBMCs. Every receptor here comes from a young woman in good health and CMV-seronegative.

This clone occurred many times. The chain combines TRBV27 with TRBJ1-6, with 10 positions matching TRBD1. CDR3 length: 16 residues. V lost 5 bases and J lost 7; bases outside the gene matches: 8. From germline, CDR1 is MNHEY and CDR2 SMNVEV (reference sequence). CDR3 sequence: CASSPRTGGYNSPLHF. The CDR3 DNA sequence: TGTGCCAGCAGTCCCCGGACAGGGGGTTACAATTCACCCCTCCACTTT.

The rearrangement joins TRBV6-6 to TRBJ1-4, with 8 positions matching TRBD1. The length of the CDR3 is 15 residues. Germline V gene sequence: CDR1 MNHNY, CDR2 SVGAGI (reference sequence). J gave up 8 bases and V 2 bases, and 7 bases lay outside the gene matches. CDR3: CASSYGGQAGEKLFF. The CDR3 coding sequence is TGTGCCAGCAGTTACGGGGGACAGGCCGGCGAAAAACTGTTTTTT.

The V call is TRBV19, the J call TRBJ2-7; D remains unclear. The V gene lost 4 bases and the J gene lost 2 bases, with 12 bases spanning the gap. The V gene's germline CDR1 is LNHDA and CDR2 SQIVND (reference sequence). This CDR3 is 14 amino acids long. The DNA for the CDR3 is TGTGCCAGTAGTAACGTCGGAGTCCCCTACGAGCAGTACTTC. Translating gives CASSNVGVPYEQYF.

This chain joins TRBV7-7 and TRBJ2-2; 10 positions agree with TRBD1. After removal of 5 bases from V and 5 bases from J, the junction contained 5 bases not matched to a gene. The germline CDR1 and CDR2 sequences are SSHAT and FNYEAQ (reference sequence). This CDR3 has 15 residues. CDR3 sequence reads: CASSPDRGKTGELFF. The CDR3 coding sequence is TGTGCCAGCAGCCCGGACAGGGGGAAGACCGGGGAGCTGTTTTTT.

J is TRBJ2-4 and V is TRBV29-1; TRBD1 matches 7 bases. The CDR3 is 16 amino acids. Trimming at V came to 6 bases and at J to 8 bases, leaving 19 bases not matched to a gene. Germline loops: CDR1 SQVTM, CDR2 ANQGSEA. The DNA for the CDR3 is TGCAGCGTAGGTCCGGGACAGCAGGGCCCAGGCGACATTCAGTACTTC. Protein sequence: CSVGPGQQGPGDIQYF.

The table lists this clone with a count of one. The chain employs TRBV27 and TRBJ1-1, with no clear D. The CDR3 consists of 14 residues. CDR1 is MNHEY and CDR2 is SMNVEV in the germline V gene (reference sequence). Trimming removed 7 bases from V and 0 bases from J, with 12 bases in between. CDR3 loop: CASTPGNLNTEAFF. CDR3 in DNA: TGTGCCAGCACCCCGGGGAACTTGAACACTGAAGCTTTCTTT.